The 16 T cell receptor beta chains in this list originate from one sample, sequenced in a study of T cell clonotyping in hematopoietic cell transplantation. Method: immunoSEQ multiplex PCR; TCRdb's copy keeps in-frame clones and lacks some. The table records about 9,300 clones, approximately 80% of them present only once. The sequences come from PBMCs, collected at the time of graft-versus-host disease after allogeneic stem cell transplant. The source of these receptors is a male patient in his sixties or seventies who had an allogeneic stem cell transplant from an unrelated donor, so the T cells may come from the graft donor. Some clones in this sample may be carry-over from other donors' samples.

This clone occurred a few times. The rearrangement uses TRBV5-6 and TRBJ2-7; the D is unclear. Germline V lookup: CDR1 SGHDT, CDR2 YYEEEE. Trimming took 6 bases from V and 3 from J, leaving 10 bases between them. The length of the CDR3 is 12 residues. Here the CDR3 DNA reads TGTGCCAGCAACTCGGGTGACTACGAGCAGTACTTC. This encodes CASNSGDYEQYF.

This clone has a single count. The chain couples TRBV19 to TRBJ2-7; TRBD1 might be the D (6 bases). The CDR3 consists of 14 residues. V was cut by 0 bases and J by 4 bases, with 10 bases left in between. Germline CDR1 is LNHDA and CDR2 is SQIVND (reference sequence). CDR3 nucleotide sequence: TGTGCCAGTAGTATAGAAACAGGGCGGTACGAGCAGTACTTC. Translated: CASSIETGRYEQYF.

The rearrangement joins TRBV7-2 to TRBJ1-2, with 11 bases lining up with TRBD1. The CDR3 covers 16 residues. Germline V gene lookup returns CDR1 SGHTA and CDR2 FQGNSA. V lost 2 bases and J lost 9; bases outside the gene matches: 11. The DNA for the CDR3 is TGTGCCAGCAGCTTATGGTTCGGGACAGGGGGTGATAGCTACACCTTC. It yields the protein CASSLWFGTGGDSYTF.

V is TRBV6-5 and J is TRBJ1-1, with D possibly being TRBD1 (6 bases). In germline, CDR1 is MNHEY, CDR2 SVGAGI. Trimming shortened V by 7 bases and J by 5 bases, and 14 bases separated the two germline ends. The CDR3 runs to 13 residues. CDR3 region: CASILTQGTEAFF. Written as DNA, the CDR3 is TGTGCCAGCATTTTAACACAGGGAACTGAAGCTTTCTTT.

The V call is TRBV7-2, the J call TRBJ1-6, with D possibly TRBD1 on 6 matching bases. The germline V gene has CDR1 SGHTA and CDR2 FQGNSA. Trimming took off 5 bases at V and 10 bases at J, with 15 bases between the two ends. There are 14 residues in the CDR3. The CDR3 DNA sequence: TGTGCCAGCAGCCCTAACAGGGTAGGATCACCCCTCCACTTT. This translates into CASSPNRVGSPLHF.

The chain links TRBV2 to TRBJ1-6; a possible D gene is TRBD1 (5 bases). The CDR3 is made up of 15 amino acids. Per germline, CDR1 SNHLY and CDR2 FYNNEI. V was shortened by 6 bases and J by 5 bases, with 14 bases between the two germline ends. The CDR3 nucleotides read TGTGCCAGCAGCGATGGTACAGGAGATAATTCACCCCTCCACTTT. Its protein product is CASSDGTGDNSPLHF. Looking up the rest from reference TRBV2 and TRBJ1-6 gives the full variable domain: EPEVTQTPSHQVTQMGQEVILRCVPISNHLYFYWYRQILGQKVEFLVSFYNNEISEKSEIFDDQFSVERPDGSNFTLKIRSTKLEDSAMYFCASSDGTGDNSPLHFGNGTRLTVT.

This chain connects TRBV7-6 to TRBJ1-3; D uncertain. The length of the CDR3 is 16 residues. V lost 1 base to trimming and J lost 3 bases, with 13 bases between them. Germline V gene sequence: CDR1 SGHVS, CDR2 FNYEAQ. Here the CDR3 reads CASSLDIGDNGNTIYF. In nucleotides, the CDR3 is TGTGCCAGCAGCTTAGATATCGGGGATAATGGAAACACCATATATTTT.

The V and J genes are TRBV10-2 and TRBJ2-7; 7 bases are shared with TRBD2. The CDR3 covers 12 residues. V shed 4 bases, J shed 6 bases, and the junction held 3 bases outside the gene matches. Looked up from germline, CDR1 is WSHSY and CDR2 is SAAADI. The CDR3 here is CASSVSGGEQYF. The CDR3 DNA is TGCGCCAGCAGTGTTTCGGGAGGCGAGCAGTACTTC.

The chain uses TRBV30 and TRBJ1-1; D remains ambiguous. Between the trimmed V and J ends, which lost 3 bases and 5 bases, there was a span of 16 bases. There are 14 residues in the CDR3. CDR1 and CDR2 from the germline V gene are GTSNPN and SVGIG (reference sequence). This CDR3 is CAWRAKRAGTEAFF. CDR3 DNA sequence: TGTGCCTGGAGGGCCAAAAGAGCGGGGACTGAAGCTTTCTTT.

This clone came up a few times. V is TRBV14 and J is TRBJ1-1; maybe TRBD1 (6 bases). Per the germline V gene, CDR1 is SGHDN and CDR2 is FVKESK. The V end was cut by 5 bases, the J end by 5 bases, with 15 bases between. The CDR3 spans 14 residues. The CDR3 bases are TGTGCCAGCAGCTGGGGGGGAGGGGGTACTGAAGCTTTCTTT. This sequence encodes CASSWGGGGTEAFF.

The V and J genes are TRBV7-9 and TRBJ2-2; no reliable D call. V lost 7 bases and J 1 base, leaving 16 bases between the germline ends. The germline V gene has CDR1 SEHNR and CDR2 FQNEAQ (reference sequence). The CDR3 covers 16 residues. The CDR3 bases are TGTGCCAGCACCGACTTGCCGGTCAGGAACACCGGGGAGCTGTTTTTT. It yields the protein CASTDLPVRNTGELFF.

Notes on this clone: An end of the junction does not agree with germline; a read error may underlie this. This sequence joins TRBV27 and TRBJ1-3; unclear D gene. The germline V gene encodes CDR1 MNHEY and CDR2 SMNVEV (reference sequence). This CDR3 is built from 16 residues. The CDR3 region is CASSLSGYSTGNTIYF. The CDR3 region has the DNA TGTGCCAGCAGTCTATCGGGGTATTCAACTGGAAACACCATATATTTT.

V is TRBV6-6 and J is TRBJ1-5; possible D gene TRBD1, 5 bases. The V end was cut by 2 bases, the J end by 2 bases, with 10 bases between. The CDR3 extends over 15 amino acids. Looked up from germline, CDR1 is MNHNY and CDR2 is SVGAGI (reference sequence). The CDR3 nucleotides are TGTGCCAGCAGTTACGTGGGGCAGGGCAATCAGCCCCAGCATTTT. Amino acid sequence: CASSYVGQGNQPQHF.

This chain uses TRBV30 with TRBJ1-2; 9 bases match TRBD1. The ends lost 3 bases at V and 9 bases at J; junction bases unmatched: 11. Germline V gene sequence: CDR1 GTSNPN, CDR2 SVGIG (reference sequence). This CDR3 spans 14 amino acids. The CDR3 loop reads CAWSKTGTGTSYTF. The CDR3 DNA reads TGTGCCTGGAGCAAGACCGGGACAGGGACGAGCTACACCTTC.

V is TRBV7-3 and J is TRBJ2-3; D may be TRBD2 (6 bases). The CDR3 loop spans 14 amino acids. Trimming removed 4 bases at V and 6 bases at J, with 14 bases between. CDR1 is SGHTA, CDR2 FQGTGA, per germline. The CDR3 region has the DNA TGTGCCAGCAGCTCCCTGGGGGGTGGGGATACGCAGTATTTT. The encoded protein is CASSSLGGGDTQYF.

The chain carries TRBV5-4 and TRBJ2-2; 9 bases align to TRBD1. V shed 0 bases, J shed 10 bases, and the junction held 7 bases outside the gene matches. This CDR3 contains 15 residues. The germline V gene has CDR1 SGHNT and CDR2 YYREEE (reference sequence). CDR3 DNA: TGTGCCAGCAGCTTGGGTGGGACAGGGTCGTTGGAGCTGTTTTTT. Translated, it gives CASSLGGTGSLELFF.